Below are 6 T cell receptor beta chains sequenced from a single sample in a study of T cells in Graves' hyperthyroidism and ophthalmopathy. Amplification targeted TCR beta CDR3 regions from RNA transcripts. RT-PCR in the first round (using the HTBI primer set) targeted the TCR CDR3. One entry per CDR3 protein, called by TCRdb with MiXCR from the multiplex PCR reads. The table shows hundreds of thousands of distinct CDR3 sequences, with about 38% occurring only once. Sequencing was done on a sample of blood. The receptor set was obtained from a man aged 18 to 30 with Graves' hyperthyroidism.

This clonotype has more than one count but fewer than ten. The chain carries TRBV28 and TRBJ2-7; no definite D call. The CDR3 totals 12 residues. V lost 6 bases and J 4 bases, leaving 10 bases between the germline ends. The germline V gene has CDR1 MDHEN and CDR2 SYDVKM. CDR3 in amino acids: CASSTTYYEQYF. CDR3 DNA sequence: TGTGCCAGCAGCACCACATATTACGAGCAGTACTTC.

This chain joins TRBV10-3 and TRBJ1-4; D gene ambiguous. Trimming stripped 6 bases from V and 6 bases from J, with 8 bases between. The germline V gene has CDR1 ENHRY and CDR2 SYGVKD. The length of the CDR3 is 12 residues. The CDR3 nucleotides read TGTGCCATCAGGTGGAGATATGAAAAACTGTTTTTT. As protein: CAIRWRYEKLFF.

The chain combines TRBV19 with TRBJ1-1; D unresolved. This CDR3 spans 14 amino acids. Trimming took 2 bases from V and 1 from J, leaving 8 bases between them. CDR1 is LNHDA, CDR2 SQIVND, per germline (reference sequence). The CDR3 nucleotides read TGTGCCAGTAGTATACTGGGTACGAACACTGAAGCTTTCTTT. Translation: CASSILGTNTEAFF.

As for this clonotype: A read error may be the cause here, since a much bigger clone is one base away. V gene TRBV12-3 or TRBV12-4 combines with J gene TRBJ1-4; tentatively, D is TRBD1 (5 bases). The CDR3 extends over 15 amino acids. Trimming took off 3 bases at V and 6 bases at J, with 14 bases between the two ends. Here the CDR3 reads CASSFKGPEHEKLFF. Written as DNA, the CDR3 is TGTGCCAGCAGTTTCAAGGGGCCAGAACATGAAAAACTGTTTTTT.

The chain combines TRBV7-9 with TRBJ1-1; the match to TRBD1 covers 9 bases. The germline V gene encodes CDR1 SEHNR and CDR2 FQNEAQ (reference sequence). J lost 4 bases, V lost 5 bases, and 14 bases had no gene match. The CDR3 contains 17 residues. The CDR3 loop reads CASSQALGQGVFTEAFF. As DNA, the CDR3 is TGTGCCAGCAGCCAGGCTCTGGGACAGGGAGTTTTCACTGAAGCTTTCTTT.

This clonotype was detected only a few times. Compared with germline, one end of the junction differs, possibly owing to a read error. CDR3 protein: CASSQDLDQRAYEQYF. As DNA, the CDR3 is TGCGCCAGCAGCCAAGACCTTGACCAACGCGCCTACGAGCAGTACTTC. This sequence joins TRBV11-2 and TRBJ2-7; D remains ambiguous. Germline CDR1 reads SGHAT; CDR2 reads FQNNGV. The CDR3 is 16 amino acids. Full variable domain (rest looked up from reference TRBV11-2 and TRBJ2-7): EAGVAQSPRYKIIEKRQSVAFWCNPISGHATLYWYQQILGQGPKLLIQFQNNGVVDDSQLPKDRFSAERLKGVDSTLKIQPAKLEDSAVYLCASSQDLDQRAYEQYFGPGTRLTVT.